This T cell receptor (beta chain) was sequenced during a study of T cell repertoires in ileal Crohn's disease. As for the study in general: Postoperative therapy was given to about half: about a dozen thiopurines, 15 to 20 anti-TNF agents.

The sample's time point: neoterminal ileum biopsy at postoperative endoscopy, about 6 months after surgery. Eligibility required adulthood, ileal or ileocolonic Crohn's disease and indicated ileocolonic resection. Details on this clone: Its antigen is unidentified.

CDR3 length: 12 residues. Trimming stripped 7 bases from V and 6 bases from J, with 12 bases between. The germline V gene encodes CDR1 LNHDA and CDR2 SQIVND (reference sequence). Study observations and caveats: Active smokers at surgery had more clonal expansions than non-smokers.

TCRB immunosequencing input was roughly 500 nanograms of biopsy DNA per sample. The assay was immunoSEQ multiplex PCR, and TCRdb's table has in-frame clones only and misses some. The table lists more than 13,000 clones, 65% to 80% of them singletons. The sample comprised ileal tissue. The receptor was isolated from an adult with Crohn's disease. This chain joins TRBV19 and TRBJ1-2, with no clear D. The CDR3 DNA follows: TGTGCCAGTACCCAGTATGGGGATGGCTACACCTTC. It translates to CASTQYGDGYTF. Complete variable domain (other parts from reference TRBV19 and TRBJ1-2): DGGITQSPKYLFRKEGQNVTLSCEQNLNHDAMYWYRQDPGQGLRLIYYSQIVNDFQKGDIAEGYSVSREKKESFPLTVTSAQKNPTAFYLCASTQYGDGYTFGSGTRLTVV.